Listed below are T cell receptor beta chains from one sample, sequenced in a study of control samples from healthy donors and cancer patients. Profiled with immunoSEQ multiplex PCR; TCRdb holds only in-frame clones, not every one. The table includes some 160,000 clones, about 94% detected once. Sequenced material: blood. The receptors were sampled from a woman under 40 in good health. Each CDR3 is given with its conserved first and last residue.

V gene	J gene	CDR3 protein
TRBV19	TRBJ1-3	CASRGPYSGNTIYF
TRBV11-1	TRBJ2-7	CASSTDGRSYEQYF
TRBV28	TRBJ2-7	CASSPGARYEQYF
TRBV27	TRBJ2-6	CASSFLSSSGANVLTF
TRBV6-5	TRBJ1-2	CASNNFAGTGDGYTF
TRBV5-1	TRBJ2-6	CASSLPGGPGANVLTF
TRBV18	TRBJ1-2	CASSRPGTPYTF
TRBV27	TRBJ2-7	CASSNTAGGLYEQYF
TRBV18	TRBJ2-1	CASSPHEVGQGNEQFF
TRBV18	TRBJ2-7	CASSPRREGGYEQYF
TRBV7-9	TRBJ2-5	CASSAMGTSQETQYF
TRBV27	TRBJ1-5	CASSLGQVDQPQHF